The clone carrying this T cell receptor beta chain was seen ten or more times. The source of the sample is a study of regulatory T cells in long-lasting Graves disease. Time point here: newly diagnosed GD, antithyroid drugs for less than 3 months. Making the TCR library involved RNA that had been extracted from PBMCs. Patients came from an endocrinology department in Xi'an, China. The CDR3 length is 14 residues. Looked up from germline, CDR1 is SGHRS and CDR2 is YFSETQ. V lost 2 bases and J lost 1, with 9 bases in between. According to the study, TCR beta libraries were built with iRepertoire HTBI primers and CDR3-region Arm-PCR. TCRdb re-derived calls from the multiplex PCR reads in MiXCR, one entry per CDR3 protein. The table shows over 500,000 distinct CDR3 sequences, with about 16% occurring only once. This sample was also put to use in a study of T cells in Graves' hyperthyroidism and ophthalmopathy.

V usage is TRBV5-1 and J usage is TRBJ1-1, with D perhaps matching TRBD1 (5 bases). The sample consisted of peripheral blood mononuclear cells (PBMCs), taken at new diagnosis, from a patient treated with antithyroid drugs. The TCR sequence derives from a man in his late teens or twenties with Graves disease. The CDR3 loop reads CASSFTTENTEAFF. The CDR3 DNA is TGCGCCAGCAGCTTTACGACAGAGAACACTGAAGCTTTCTTT.